The 32 T cell receptor beta chains in this list originate from one sample, sequenced in a study of shared clonotypes between healthy human individuals. Sequencing was performed with immunoSEQ multiplex PCR; in TCRdb, only in-frame clones are kept and a portion is missing. The data hold some 2.4 million clones, with roughly 93% observed a single time. The sequenced sample was naive CD4+ T cells from PBMCs. Subset here: CD45RA+ positively selected. The receptors were gathered from a man between 18 and 35 years old in good health. Some clones in this sample may be carry-over from other donors' samples.

The genes are TRBV9 and TRBJ2-3; D is possibly TRBD1 (5 bases). The CDR3 length is 14 residues. V was clipped by 4 bases and J by 5 bases, with 14 bases between them. Germline lookup yields CDR1 SGDLS and CDR2 YYNGEE. This CDR3 is CASSSTGPRDTQYF. In nucleotides, the CDR3 is TGTGCCAGCAGCTCAACAGGACCACGAGATACGCAGTATTTT. Based on the CDR3 plus reference TRBV9 and TRBJ2-3, the full variable domain is DSGVTQTPKHLITATGQRVTLRCSPRSGDLSVYWYQQSLDQGLQFLIQYYNGEERAKGNILERFSAQQFPDLHSELNLSSLELGDSALYFCASSSTGPRDTQYFGPGTRLTVL.

Notes on this clone: This CDR3 is also generated by other DNA sequences in the sample. The rearrangement links TRBV6-5 to TRBJ1-1; 9 nucleotides align to TRBD1. V lost 2 bases, J lost 7 bases, and 5 bases stayed unmatched. Germline CDR1 is MNHEY and CDR2 is SVGAGI. The CDR3 is 14 amino acids. In DNA, the CDR3 is TGTGCCAGCAGTTACAGACAGGGGGAGAGTGAAGCTTTCTTT. Translating it yields CASSYRQGESEAFF.

The V and J genes are TRBV4-3 and TRBJ1-3; D might be TRBD1 (5 bases). Germline CDR1 reads LGHNA; CDR2 reads YSLEER. This CDR3 spans 17 amino acids. V lost 0 bases to trimming and J lost 2 bases, with 14 bases between them. The CDR3 protein is CASSQEQWGWAGNTIYF. The CDR3 nucleotides are TGCGCCAGCAGCCAAGAACAATGGGGGTGGGCTGGAAACACCATATATTTT.

J is TRBJ2-7 and V is TRBV27; 8 bases line up with TRBD2. CDR3 size: 16 residues. Trimming removed 4 bases from V and 4 bases from J; junction bases left unmatched: 12. Germline CDR1 and CDR2: MNHEY and SMNVEV (reference sequence). CDR3 sequence reads: CASSSYAGTSKYEQYF. The CDR3 nucleotides read TGTGCCAGCAGTTCCTACGCCGGGACTAGTAAATACGAGCAGTACTTC.

This chain links TRBV6-5 with TRBJ1-5; no reliable D call. V shed 3 bases and J shed 6 bases, with 15 bases lying between them. The germline CDR1 and CDR2 sequences are MNHEY and SVGAGI. This CDR3 comprises 15 residues. Written as DNA, the CDR3 is TGTGCCAGCAGTTATTTTGGTTTAGTTAGTCAGCCCCAGCATTTT. Its translation is CASSYFGLVSQPQHF.

This chain connects TRBV2 to TRBJ1-2; possibly TRBD1 for D (6 bases). The V gene lost 6 bases and the J gene lost 3 bases, with 14 bases spanning the gap. CDR1 is SNHLY and CDR2 is FYNNEI in the germline V gene. This CDR3 region has 14 residues. The CDR3 sequence: CASRTDSQYYGYTF. CDR3 in DNA: TGTGCCAGCAGGACGGACAGCCAGTACTATGGCTACACCTTC.

This rearrangement joins TRBV5-6 to TRBJ1-4, with D possibly matching TRBD1 (6 bases). Germline CDR1 is SGHDT and CDR2 is YYEEEE. The CDR3 has 15 amino acids. Trimming stripped 5 bases from V and 4 bases from J, with 15 bases between. This CDR3 reads CASRRLDSLNEKLFF. The CDR3, as DNA: TGTGCCAGCAGACGCCTGGACAGCCTTAATGAAAAACTGTTTTTT.

The chain recombines TRBV28 with TRBJ2-7; perhaps TRBD2 as D (5 bases). CDR1 MDHEN and CDR2 SYDVKM come from the germline V gene. There are 13 residues in the CDR3. V was shortened by 5 bases and J by 7 bases, with 15 bases between the two germline ends. CDR3 residues: CASSPRSTGEQYF. Here the CDR3 DNA reads TGTGCCAGCAGTCCAAGGTCCACGGGGGAGCAGTACTTC.

This chain connects TRBV4-1 to TRBJ2-7; D unresolved. The V end lost 1 base, the J end lost 0 bases, and 13 bases lay between the germline ends. Germline V gene lookup returns CDR1 MGHRA and CDR2 YSYEKL. CDR3 size: 16 residues. The CDR3 DNA sequence: TGCGCCAGCAGCCAAGGACTGGGCGGTAGCTCCTACGAGCAGTACTTC. This sequence encodes CASSQGLGGSSYEQYF.

The chain combines TRBV6-1 with TRBJ1-2; a possible D gene is TRBD1 (6 bases). CDR3 length: 15 residues. The V end was cut by 4 bases, the J end by 8 bases, with 20 bases between. From germline, CDR1 is MNHNS and CDR2 SASEGT. In DNA, the CDR3 is TGTGCCAGCAGTGGTACAGGGACCAGGGAGGGCGGCTACACCTTC. Translation gives CASSGTGTREGGYTF.

This clone came up once. The gene calls are TRBV10-3 and TRBJ2-5; no firm D call. The DNA matches TRBJ2-7 better at its end, which makes the J call doubtful. From germline, CDR1 is ENHRY and CDR2 SYGVKD. This CDR3 region has 13 residues. The CDR3 nucleotides read TGTGCCATCAGCAGATCAACCGAATACGAGCAGTACTTC. It translates to CAISRSTEYEQYF.

The V call is TRBV7-2, the J call TRBJ1-1; D call uncertain. This CDR3 comprises 15 residues. The germline V and J ends were trimmed by 1 base and 0 bases, with 9 bases remaining between them. Germline lookup yields CDR1 SGHTA and CDR2 FQGNSA. CDR3 sequence reads: CASSLGSAMNTEAFF. CDR3 in DNA: TGTGCCAGCAGCTTAGGCTCGGCAATGAACACTGAAGCTTTCTTT.

The rearrangement joins TRBV18 to TRBJ2-7; no firm D call. In germline, CDR1 is KGHSH, CDR2 LQKENI. V lost 6 bases and J 3 bases, leaving 12 bases between the germline ends. The CDR3 is 13 amino acids. The CDR3 DNA follows: TGTGCCAGCTCGTCCGGGTCCGTCTACGAGCAGTACTTC. Its translation: CASSSGSVYEQYF.

The V call is TRBV5-1, the J call TRBJ1-2; D is uncertain. The CDR3 totals 15 residues. Germline V CDR1 and CDR2: SGHRS, YFSETQ. Between the trimmed V and J ends, which lost 4 bases and 2 bases, there was a span of 15 bases. CDR3 in amino acids: CASSPQLTLNYGYTF. In nucleotides, the CDR3 is TGCGCCAGCAGCCCCCAGTTGACTCTGAACTATGGCTACACCTTC. Supplemented by reference TRBV5-1 and TRBJ1-2, the full variable domain reads KAGVTQTPRYLIKTRGQQVTLSCSPISGHRSVSWYQQTPGQGLQFLFEYFSETQRNKGNFPGRFSGRQFSNSRSEMNVSTLELGDSALYLCASSPQLTLNYGYTFGSGTRLTVV.

This clone was recorded only once. The chain employs TRBV9 and TRBJ2-1; D tentatively reads TRBD1 or TRBD2 (5 bases each). The CDR3 runs 15 residues. CDR1 and CDR2 (germline): SGDLS, YYNGEE. V gave up 3 bases and J gave up 3 bases, with 13 bases separating them. CDR3 nucleotide sequence: TGTGCCAGCAGCGCCGGGGCCATGAGCTACAATGAGCAGTTCTTC. This codes for CASSAGAMSYNEQFF. The whole variable domain, remainder taken from reference TRBV9 and TRBJ2-1, is DSGVTQTPKHLITATGQRVTLRCSPRSGDLSVYWYQQSLDQGLQFLIQYYNGEERAKGNILERFSAQQFPDLHSELNLSSLELGDSALYFCASSAGAMSYNEQFFGPGTRLTVL.

CDR3 bases: TGTGCCAGCAGTGAATCTAGCGGGTCCAGGGAGACCCAGTACTTC. Its protein product is CASSESSGSRETQYF. The V call is TRBV6-1, the J call TRBJ2-5, with TRBD2 identical over 8 bases. J lost 5 bases, V lost 2 bases, and 7 bases had no gene match. Germline V lookup: CDR1 MNHNS, CDR2 SASEGT. CDR3 length: 15 residues.

The chain carries TRBV4-3 and TRBJ1-5; a possible D gene is TRBD1 (6 bases). The CDR3 consists of 16 residues. The V gene's germline CDR1 is LGHNA and CDR2 YSLEER. The V end lost 0 bases, the J end lost 0 bases, and 9 bases lay between the germline ends. This chain's CDR3 is CASSQDYRVSNQPQHF. The CDR3 coding sequence is TGCGCCAGCAGCCAAGATTACAGGGTTAGCAATCAGCCCCAGCATTTT.

The chain carries TRBV2 and TRBJ2-3, with a tentative D call TRBD2 (5 bases). CDR3 length: 17 amino acids. Per germline, CDR1 SNHLY and CDR2 FYNNEI. The V and J ends lost 1 base and 4 bases respectively, with 18 bases between them. CDR3 DNA: TGTGCCAGCAGTGAAGGGGCCGGAGGAACAGCGGCAGATACGCAGTATTTT. Translation: CASSEGAGGTAADTQYF.

V gene TRBV27 combines with J gene TRBJ2-1; D possibly corresponds to TRBD2 (6 bases). This CDR3 has 16 amino acids. Germline V gene data show CDR1 as MNHEY and CDR2 as SMNVEV (reference sequence). The V and J ends lost 4 bases and 0 bases respectively, with 13 bases between them. The CDR3 coding sequence is TGTGCCAGCAGTTCGGGACTGGGGAGCTCCTACAATGAGCAGTTCTTC. Amino acid sequence: CASSSGLGSSYNEQFF.

Note on this clone: At the DNA level, this CDR3 is encoded by other sequences in the same sample as well. V and J are TRBV30 and TRBJ2-7, with no clear D. The CDR3 runs to 13 residues. The V gene lost 0 bases and the J gene lost 2 bases, with 8 bases spanning the gap. CDR1 and CDR2 (germline): GTSNPN, SVGIG (reference sequence). The CDR3: CAWSVNSPYEQYF. The CDR3, as DNA: TGTGCCTGGAGTGTAAACAGTCCCTACGAGCAGTACTTC.

This sequence joins TRBV5-1 and TRBJ1-1, with D tentatively TRBD1 (6 bases). Germline V lookup: CDR1 SGHRS, CDR2 YFSETQ. CDR3 length: 15 amino acids. V was trimmed by 7 bases and J by 1 base, leaving 17 bases between them. The CDR3 DNA reads as TGCGCCAGCGGCGACCTCAGGACAGCGAACACTGAAGCTTTCTTT. Its translation is CASGDLRTANTEAFF.

This clone was detected only a few times. Other DNA sequences within the sample encode an identical CDR3. This rearrangement joins TRBV11-2 to TRBJ1-1; no definite D call. The germline V and J ends were trimmed by 2 bases and 3 bases, with 7 bases remaining between them. In germline, CDR1 is SGHAT, CDR2 FQNNGV. This CDR3 has 13 residues. The CDR3 sequence: CASSLTWDTEAFF. As DNA, the CDR3 is TGTGCCAGCAGCTTAACGTGGGACACTGAAGCTTTCTTT.

With regard to this clone: Within the sample, other DNA sequences also encode this same CDR3. CDR3 nucleotide sequence: TGTGCCAGCAGCTTTAGCGGTCAAGAGACCCAGTACTTC. Amino acid sequence: CASSFSGQETQYF. V is TRBV7-2 and J is TRBJ2-5, with a tentative D call TRBD2 (6 bases). CDR3 length: 13 residues. Trimming left V 3 bases short and J 2 bases short, with 7 bases between. Germline lookup yields CDR1 SGHTA and CDR2 FQGNSA.

The chain recombines TRBV29-1 with TRBJ2-5, with 11 bases fitting TRBD1. Germline values: CDR1 SQVTM, CDR2 ANQGSEA. Trimming took 4 bases from V and 4 from J; bases not matched to a gene: 5. The CDR3 contains 14 residues. CDR3 sequence reads: CSVVFGTGGETQYF. The CDR3 DNA follows: TGCAGCGTTGTATTCGGGACAGGGGGAGAGACCCAGTACTTC. The full variable domain, completed using reference TRBV29-1 and TRBJ2-5, is SAVISQKPSRDICQRGTSLTIQCQVDSQVTMMFWYRQQPGQSLTLIATANQGSEATYESGFVIDKFPISRPNLTFSTLTVSNMSPEDSSIYLCSVVFGTGGETQYFGPGTRLLVL.

This clone was counted a few times. The chain uses TRBV19 and TRBJ1-2; tentative D call: TRBD1 (6 bases). The CDR3 is made up of 14 amino acids. Germline lookup yields CDR1 LNHDA and CDR2 SQIVND (reference sequence). Trimming cost V 7 bases and J 2 bases, with 14 bases left between them. This chain's CDR3 is CASNSGRGNYGYTF. The CDR3 nucleotides read TGTGCCAGTAACTCGGGAAGGGGGAACTATGGCTACACCTTC.

This rearrangement joins TRBV18 to TRBJ2-1, with 13 bases matching TRBD2. Germline V gene sequence: CDR1 KGHSH, CDR2 LQKENI. This CDR3 contains 20 residues. After removal of 2 bases from V and 8 bases from J, the junction contained 18 bases not matched to a gene. The CDR3 loop is CASSPILGTLGTSGNYEQFF. CDR3 coding DNA: TGTGCCAGCTCACCAATCCTCGGGACACTCGGGACTAGCGGGAATTATGAGCAGTTCTTC. Using reference TRBV18 and TRBJ2-1 for the parts outside the CDR3, the full variable domain is NAGVMQNPRHLVRRRGQEARLRCSPMKGHSHVYWYRQLPEEGLKFMVYLQKENIIDESGMPKERFSAEFPKEGPSILRIQQVVRGDSAAYFCASSPILGTLGTSGNYEQFFGPGTRLTVL.

The rearrangement uses TRBV5-4 and TRBJ1-3, with a weak D call TRBD1 (5 bases). This CDR3 region has 15 residues. V shed 3 bases and J shed 0 bases, with 10 bases lying between them. CDR1 is SGHNT, CDR2 YYREEE, per germline (reference sequence). The CDR3 DNA is TGTGCCAGCAGCTGGGGGGGAGGCTCTGGAAACACCATATATTTT. Amino acid sequence: CASSWGGGSGNTIYF.

This clone has only one observation. This chain connects TRBV19 to TRBJ1-5; D might be TRBD1 (6 bases). This CDR3 spans 17 amino acids. The ends were cut back, 4 bases at V and 0 bases at J, with 16 bases in the middle. Per germline, CDR1 LNHDA and CDR2 SQIVND (reference sequence). CDR3 sequence (DNA): TGTGCCAGTAGTAGAGGACAGACCTTCCTTAGCAATCAGCCCCAGCATTTT. Amino acid sequence: CASSRGQTFLSNQPQHF.

The V and J genes are TRBV10-3 and TRBJ2-2; 8 bases are shared with TRBD1. The CDR3 has 16 amino acids. V was clipped by 4 bases and J by 3 bases; unmatched bases: 7. Germline lookup yields CDR1 ENHRY and CDR2 SYGVKD. The CDR3 region has the DNA TGTGCCATCAGTGTAGGCGGACAGGGTGACACCGGGGAGCTGTTTTTT. Encoded protein: CAISVGGQGDTGELFF.

The chain joins TRBV2 to TRBJ2-4; D is possibly TRBD1 or TRBD2 (5 bases each). Per germline, CDR1 SNHLY and CDR2 FYNNEI. This CDR3 is 14 amino acids long. Deletions cut 6 bases from V and 0 bases from J, with 9 bases between. The CDR3: CASRERGAKNIQYF. CDR3 bases: TGTGCCAGCAGGGAGAGGGGAGCCAAAAACATTCAGTACTTC.

CDR3 amino acids: CASSYLGTENTEAFF. The CDR3 nucleotides are TGTGCCAGCAGTTACTTAGGGACAGAGAACACTGAAGCTTTCTTT. V usage is TRBV6-5 and J usage is TRBJ1-1, with 7 bases fitting TRBD1. The V gene end was trimmed by 1 base and the J gene end by 1 base; junction bases not matched to a gene: 3. The germline V gene encodes CDR1 MNHEY and CDR2 SVGAGI. The CDR3 spans 15 residues.

The genes are TRBV5-1 and TRBJ2-1; 12 bases line up with TRBD2. The ends lost 0 bases at V and 8 bases at J; junction bases unmatched: 15. The germline gives CDR1 SGHRS, CDR2 YFSETQ. This CDR3 is built from 19 residues. In DNA form, the CDR3 reads TGCGCCAGCAGCTTGGGGCTAGCGGGAGGGCCATTACTCGGGGATGAGCAGTTCTTC. This gives the protein CASSLGLAGGPLLGDEQFF.